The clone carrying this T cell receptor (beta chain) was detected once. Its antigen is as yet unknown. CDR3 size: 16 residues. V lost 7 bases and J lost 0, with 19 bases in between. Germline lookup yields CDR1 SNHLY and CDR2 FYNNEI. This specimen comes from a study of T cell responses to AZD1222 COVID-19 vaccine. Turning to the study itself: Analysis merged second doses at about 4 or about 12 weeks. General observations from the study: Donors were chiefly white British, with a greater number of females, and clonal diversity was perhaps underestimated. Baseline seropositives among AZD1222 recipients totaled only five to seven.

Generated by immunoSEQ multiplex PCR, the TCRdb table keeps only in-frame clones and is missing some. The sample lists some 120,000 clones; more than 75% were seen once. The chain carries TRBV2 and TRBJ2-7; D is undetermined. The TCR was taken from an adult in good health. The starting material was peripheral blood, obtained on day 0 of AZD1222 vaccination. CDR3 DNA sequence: TGTGCCAGCACCCATCGGGCGGCTCAAAACTCCTACGAGCAGTACTTC. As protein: CASTHRAAQNSYEQYF.